The rows below give T cell receptor beta chains drawn from one sample of a study of blood T cell repertoires in COVID-19. Sequenced by immunoSEQ multiplex PCR; TCRdb stores in-frame clones only, minus some. This table holds around 160,000 clones, about 85% found once. The material sequenced was peripheral blood. The receptors come from a middle-aged woman with active or convalescent COVID-19. The CDR3 runs from the conserved cysteine through the conserved F or W. Fields, in order: D gene, clone size, J gene, V gene, CDR3 length, CDR3 protein, CDR3 DNA. A D gene is named only where the DNA matches it firmly. Clone size is not always given. Where it is, it says once, few, many or a class for expanded clones.

d_gene: .; abundance: few; j_gene: TRBJ2-2; v_gene: TRBV2; len: 17; CDR3aa: CASSSARLSGWSGELFF; CDR3nt: TGTGCCAGCAGCAGCGCTCGCCTTTCCGGATGGTCCGGGGAGCTGTTTTTT
d_gene: TRBD2; abundance: .; j_gene: TRBJ2-1; v_gene: TRBV5-1; len: 16; CDR3aa: CASSPQLAGGYNEQFF; CDR3nt: TGCGCCAGCAGCCCCCAACTAGCGGGGGGCTACAATGAGCAGTTCTTC
d_gene: .; abundance: .; j_gene: TRBJ1-3; v_gene: TRBV6-6; len: 15; CDR3aa: CASSPNVGAGNTIYF; CDR3nt: TGTGCCAGCAGCCCGAATGTGGGGGCAGGAAACACCATATATTTT
d_gene: .; abundance: .; j_gene: TRBJ2-1; v_gene: TRBV29-1; len: 14; CDR3aa: CSVEKRSSYNEQFF; CDR3nt: TGCAGCGTTGAGAAGCGGAGCTCCTACAATGAGCAGTTCTTC
d_gene: TRBD2; abundance: .; j_gene: TRBJ2-5; v_gene: TRBV10-1; len: 15; CDR3aa: CASSELAGGSETQYF; CDR3nt: TGCGCCAGCAGTGAATTAGCGGGAGGGTCGGAGACCCAGTACTTC
d_gene: TRBD1; abundance: .; j_gene: TRBJ2-1; v_gene: TRBV19; len: 16; CDR3aa: CASSFGTGTKHSEQFF; CDR3nt: TGTGCCAGTAGTTTCGGGACAGGGACCAAACATAGTGAGCAGTTCTTC
d_gene: .; abundance: many; j_gene: TRBJ2-7; v_gene: TRBV7-2; len: 16; CDR3aa: CASSLSGTGYSYEQYF; CDR3nt: TGTGCCAGCAGCCTAAGCGGGACAGGCTATTCCTACGAGCAGTACTTC
d_gene: TRBD1; abundance: .; j_gene: TRBJ2-3; v_gene: TRBV5-8; len: 17; CDR3aa: CASTTWRKGQDTDTQYF; CDR3nt: TGTGCCAGCACCACTTGGAGGAAGGGACAGGACACAGATACGCAGTATTTT
d_gene: .; abundance: once; j_gene: TRBJ1-5; v_gene: TRBV6-1; len: 16; CDR3aa: CASSEVGSYSNQPQHF; CDR3nt: TGTGCCAGCAGTGAAGTTGGGAGTTATAGCAATCAGCCCCAGCATTTT
d_gene: TRBD1; abundance: .; j_gene: TRBJ1-4; v_gene: TRBV19; len: 13; CDR3aa: CASRDRGLEKLFF; CDR3nt: TGTGCCAGCAGGGACAGGGGGTTGGAGAAACTGTTTTTT
d_gene: .; abundance: .; j_gene: TRBJ1-1; v_gene: TRBV6-5; len: 13; CDR3aa: CASSYEVNTEAFF; CDR3nt: TGTGCCAGCAGTTACGAGGTCAACACTGAAGCTTTCTTT
d_gene: .; abundance: .; j_gene: TRBJ1-2; v_gene: TRBV20-1; len: 11; CDR3aa: CSANGDYGYTF; CDR3nt: TGCAGTGCTAACGGGGACTATGGCTACACCTTC
d_gene: TRBD1; abundance: once; j_gene: TRBJ1-1; v_gene: TRBV5-4; len: 13; CDR3aa: CASTREGAGEAFF; CDR3nt: TGTGCCAGCACCCGAGAGGGGGCCGGTGAAGCTTTCTTT
d_gene: .; abundance: .; j_gene: TRBJ1-5; v_gene: TRBV5-1; len: 15; CDR3aa: CASSLEGRSNQPQHF; CDR3nt: TGCGCCAGCAGCTTGGAGGGGCGTAGCAATCAGCCCCAGCATTTT
d_gene: TRBD1; abundance: .; j_gene: TRBJ1-3; v_gene: TRBV28; len: 16; CDR3aa: CASSSPRDRTGNTIYF; CDR3nt: TGTGCCAGCAGTTCCCCCCGGGACAGAACTGGAAACACCATATATTTT
d_gene: .; abundance: .; j_gene: TRBJ1-1; v_gene: TRBV30; len: 13; CDR3aa: CAWSLQLNTEAFF; CDR3nt: TGTGCCTGGAGTTTACAGCTGAACACTGAAGCTTTCTTT
d_gene: .; abundance: .; j_gene: TRBJ2-3; v_gene: TRBV11-2; len: 16; CDR3aa: CASSLRPGFVTDTQYF; CDR3nt: TGTGCCAGCAGCTTAAGGCCGGGGTTTGTCACAGATACGCAGTATTTT
d_gene: TRBD1; abundance: .; j_gene: TRBJ1-5; v_gene: TRBV9; len: 15; CDR3aa: CASSEADRGNQPQHF; CDR3nt: TGTGCCAGCAGCGAAGCGGACAGGGGTAATCAGCCCCAGCATTTT
d_gene: TRBD1; abundance: .; j_gene: TRBJ1-2; v_gene: TRBV9; len: 14; CDR3aa: CASSVGDRVYGYTF; CDR3nt: TGTGCCAGCAGCGTAGGGGACAGGGTCTATGGCTACACCTTC
d_gene: TRBD1; abundance: .; j_gene: TRBJ1-2; v_gene: TRBV7-8; len: 13; CDR3aa: CASSRDRGDGYTF; CDR3nt: TGTGCCAGCAGCCGGGACAGGGGAGATGGCTACACCTTC
d_gene: .; abundance: .; j_gene: TRBJ1-1; v_gene: TRBV9; len: 17; CDR3aa: CASSVGGPRTRNTEAFF; CDR3nt: TGTGCCAGCAGCGTAGGAGGGCCCCGGACCCGTAACACTGAAGCTTTCTTT
d_gene: .; abundance: .; j_gene: TRBJ1-6; v_gene: TRBV15; len: 13; CDR3aa: CATSKNRESPLHF; CDR3nt: TGTGCCACCAGCAAAAACAGGGAATCACCCCTCCACTTT
d_gene: .; abundance: once; j_gene: TRBJ2-1; v_gene: TRBV19; len: 13; CDR3aa: CASSIGDLDEQFF; CDR3nt: TGTGCCAGTAGTATCGGGGATCTAGATGAGCAGTTCTTC
d_gene: .; abundance: once; j_gene: TRBJ2-6; v_gene: TRBV4-3; len: 21; CDR3aa: CASSQEPLGGGFVWGANVLTF; CDR3nt: TGCGCCAGCAGCCAAGAACCTCTCGGCGGTGGATTCGTTTGGGGGGCCAACGTCCTGACTTTC
d_gene: TRBD1; abundance: few; j_gene: TRBJ1-2; v_gene: TRBV27; len: 16; CDR3aa: CASRPTIYRGNYGYTF; CDR3nt: TGTGCCAGCAGACCCACTATATACAGGGGAAACTATGGCTACACCTTC
d_gene: .; abundance: .; j_gene: TRBJ1-6; v_gene: TRBV27; len: 16; CDR3aa: CASSFNEGWSNSPLHF; CDR3nt: TGTGCCAGCAGTTTCAATGAGGGTTGGAGTAATTCACCCCTCCACTTT
d_gene: .; abundance: .; j_gene: TRBJ2-4; v_gene: TRBV7-2; len: 17; CDR3aa: CASSLRPRGFAKNIQYF; CDR3nt: TGTGCCAGCAGCCTACGGCCCCGGGGGTTTGCCAAAAACATTCAGTACTTC
d_gene: TRBD1; abundance: .; j_gene: TRBJ1-4; v_gene: TRBV2; len: 16; CDR3aa: CASRDRGLRTNEKLFF; CDR3nt: TGTGCCAGCAGGGATAGGGGGCTTCGGACTAATGAAAAACTGTTTTTT
d_gene: .; abundance: .; j_gene: TRBJ1-3; v_gene: TRBV6-1; len: 16; CDR3aa: CASSEALHRNGNTIYF; CDR3nt: TGTGCCAGCAGTGAAGCGCTCCACAGGAATGGAAACACCATATATTTT
d_gene: TRBD1; abundance: few; j_gene: TRBJ1-2; v_gene: TRBV27; len: 14; CDR3aa: CASSGWPDRGGYTF; CDR3nt: TGTGCCAGCAGTGGGTGGCCGGACAGGGGAGGCTACACCTTC
d_gene: TRBD1; abundance: .; j_gene: TRBJ1-1; v_gene: TRBV28; len: 17; CDR3aa: CASSPGGAGGANTEAFF; CDR3nt: TGTGCCAGCAGTCCCGGGGGTGCAGGGGGAGCCAACACTGAAGCTTTCTTT
d_gene: TRBD1; abundance: .; j_gene: TRBJ2-7; v_gene: TRBV19; len: 17; CDR3aa: CASSLGPGQGDMYEQYF; CDR3nt: TGTGCCAGTAGTTTGGGACCTGGACAGGGAGACATGTACGAGCAGTACTTC
d_gene: .; abundance: .; j_gene: TRBJ1-2; v_gene: TRBV6-5; len: 16; CDR3aa: CASSYSRWWGDYGYTF; CDR3nt: TGTGCCAGCAGTTACTCGAGGTGGTGGGGGGACTATGGCTACACCTTC
d_gene: TRBD1; abundance: .; j_gene: TRBJ1-1; v_gene: TRBV27; len: 15; CDR3aa: CASRTQWGTDTEAFF; CDR3nt: TGTGCCAGCAGAACTCAATGGGGGACAGACACTGAAGCTTTCTTT
d_gene: .; abundance: .; j_gene: TRBJ1-2; v_gene: TRBV27; len: 17; CDR3aa: CASRGWVTGGGNYGYTF; CDR3nt: TGTGCCAGCAGGGGGTGGGTGACTGGAGGAGGTAACTATGGCTACACCTTC
d_gene: .; abundance: .; j_gene: TRBJ1-2; v_gene: TRBV7-8; len: 19; CDR3aa: CASSLATSGFLQGYYGYTF; CDR3nt: TGTGCCAGCAGCTTAGCGACTTCCGGCTTCCTACAGGGATACTATGGCTACACCTTC